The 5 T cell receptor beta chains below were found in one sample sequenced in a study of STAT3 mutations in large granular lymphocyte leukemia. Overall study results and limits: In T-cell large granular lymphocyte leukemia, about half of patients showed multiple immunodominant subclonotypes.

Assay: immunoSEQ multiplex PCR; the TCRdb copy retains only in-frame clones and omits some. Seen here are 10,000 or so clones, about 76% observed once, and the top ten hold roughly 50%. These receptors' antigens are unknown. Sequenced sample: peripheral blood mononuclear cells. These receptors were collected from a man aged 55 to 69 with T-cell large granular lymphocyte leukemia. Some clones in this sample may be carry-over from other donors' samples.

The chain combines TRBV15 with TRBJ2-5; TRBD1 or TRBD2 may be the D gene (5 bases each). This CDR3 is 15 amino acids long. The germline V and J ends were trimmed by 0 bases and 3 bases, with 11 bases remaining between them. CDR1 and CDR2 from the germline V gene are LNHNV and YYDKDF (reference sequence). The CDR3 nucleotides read TGTGCCACCAGCAGAGATCTGGGGGTGGAAGAGACCCAGTACTTC. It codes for CATSRDLGVEETQYF.

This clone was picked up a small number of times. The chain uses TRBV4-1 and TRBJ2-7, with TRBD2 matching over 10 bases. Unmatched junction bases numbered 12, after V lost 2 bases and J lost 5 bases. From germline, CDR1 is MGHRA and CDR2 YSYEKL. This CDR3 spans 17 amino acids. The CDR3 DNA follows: TGCGCCAGCAGCCAACTTCTAGCGGGAGCAAATGGCGACGAGCAGTACTTC. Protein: CASSQLLAGANGDEQYF.

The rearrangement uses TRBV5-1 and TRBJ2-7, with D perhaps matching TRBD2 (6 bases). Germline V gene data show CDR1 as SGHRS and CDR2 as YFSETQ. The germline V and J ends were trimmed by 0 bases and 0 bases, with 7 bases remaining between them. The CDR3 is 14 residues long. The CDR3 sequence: CASSLVGGSYEQYF. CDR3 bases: TGCGCCAGCAGCTTGGTGGGGGGCTCCTACGAGCAGTACTTC.

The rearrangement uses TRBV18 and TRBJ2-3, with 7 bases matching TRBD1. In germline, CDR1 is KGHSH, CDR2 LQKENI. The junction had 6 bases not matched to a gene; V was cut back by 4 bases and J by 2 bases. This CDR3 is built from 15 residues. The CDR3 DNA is TGTGCCAGCTCACTCACACAGGGGACCACAGATACGCAGTATTTT. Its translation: CASSLTQGTTDTQYF.

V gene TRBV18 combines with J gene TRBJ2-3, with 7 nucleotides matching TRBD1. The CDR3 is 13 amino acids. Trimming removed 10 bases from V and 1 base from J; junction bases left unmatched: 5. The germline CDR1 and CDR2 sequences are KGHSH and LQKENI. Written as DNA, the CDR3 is TGTGCCATCCCCGGGACAGGCACAGATACGCAGTATTTT. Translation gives CAIPGTGTDTQYF.